The rows below give T cell receptor beta chains drawn from one sample of a study of glioma-infiltrating T cells. TCRdb reanalysed the multiplex PCR reads using MiXCR and keeps one entry per CDR3 protein. The repertoire consists of fewer than 500,000 distinct CDR3 sequences, with around 45% occurring once and the leading ten covering more than 10%. Sequenced material: glioma tissue, nonneoplastic brain tissue, or PBMCs (not recorded which). The receptors stem from a human donor with low-grade glioma or glioblastoma, undergoing nonglioma brain surgery, or in good health (not recorded which). Both conserved end residues are part of each CDR3. The order of the fields is D gene, J gene, clone size, V gene, CDR3 protein, CDR3 DNA. A D gene is named only where the DNA matches it firmly. Expanded clones get a size class; other rows say once, few or many, or leave the size out.

TRBD1 TRBJ2-7 once TRBV6-5 CASSHGTDSDEQYF TGTGCCAGCAGTCACGGGACAGACTCCGATGAGCAGTACTTC
NA TRBJ2-2 NA TRBV11-2 CASSPGVSSGELFF TGTGCCAGCAGCCCGGGTGTGTCTTCCGGGGAGCTGTTTTTT
TRBD1 TRBJ2-7 few TRBV15 CATSPDRVHNEQYF TGTGCCACCAGTCCTGACAGGGTCCATAACGAGCAGTACTTC
NA TRBJ1-2 few TRBV7-9 CASSLERVYGYTF TGTGCCAGCAGCTTAGAACGTGTCTATGGCTACACCTTC
NA TRBJ1-3 few TRBV7-6 CASKAGNTIYF TGTGCCAGCAAGGCTGGAAACACCATATATTTT
NA TRBJ2-1 many TRBV28 CASTGTYEQFF TGTGCCAGCACCGGGACCTACGAGCAGTTCTTC
NA TRBJ1-2 few TRBV20-1 CSAITTGINYGYTF TGCAGTGCTATTACGACAGGAATTAACTATGGCTACACCTTC
NA TRBJ2-1 many TRBV19 CASSIPGSSYNEQFF TGTGCCAGTAGTATCCCTGGAAGCTCCTACAATGAGCAGTTCTTC
NA TRBJ1-2 few TRBV28 CASSWFTGLGSYTF TGTGCCAGCAGTTGGTTTACAGGGCTCGGAAGCTACACCTTC
TRBD1 TRBJ1-1 few TRBV7-9 CASSYPGTGDLWNTEAFF TGTGCCAGCAGCTACCCCGGGACAGGGGACCTCTGGAACACTGAAGCTTTCTTT
TRBD1 TRBJ2-1 few TRBV7-3 CASSLMGDRGYNEQFF TGTGCCAGCAGCTTAATGGGGGACAGGGGATACAATGAGCAGTTCTTC
TRBD1 TRBJ2-7 few TRBV7-2 CASSLSPGQGMWEQYF TGTGCCAGCAGCTTATCACCGGGACAGGGGATGTGGGAGCAGTACTTC
NA TRBJ1-1 NA TRBV12-3/TRBV12-4 CASSLAAVAEAFF TGTGCCAGCAGTTTAGCGGCGGTGGCTGAAGCTTTCTTT
NA TRBJ1-6 few TRBV7-8 CASTLRPLHSSYNSPLHF TGTGCCAGCACCCTCCGACCATTGCATAGCTCCTATAATTCACCCCTCCACTTT
NA TRBJ1-5 once TRBV19 CASSITRGSDPQHF TGTGCCAGTAGTATCACCAGGGGATCAGATCCCCAGCATTTT
NA TRBJ1-5 few TRBV20-1 CSARAYEYSNQPQHF TGCAGTGCTAGAGCGTACGAGTATAGCAATCAGCCCCAGCATTTT
NA TRBJ2-3 NA TRBV7-9 CASSSPGQADTQYF TGTGCCAGCAGCTCCCCAGGGCAGGCAGATACGCAGTATTTT
NA TRBJ2-1 NA TRBV7-9 CASSLSRGEQLF TGTGCCAGCAGCCTATCGCGGGGTGAGCAGTTATTC
NA TRBJ2-5 NA TRBV4-1 CASSHLLLGAETQYF TGCGCCAGCAGCCACCTTCTCCTCGGGGCAGAGACCCAGTACTTC
TRBD2 TRBJ2-3 NA TRBV20-1 CSARDLTSGSTDTQYF TGCAGTGCTAGAGATCTCACTAGCGGGAGCACAGATACGCAGTATTTT
TRBD2 TRBJ2-7 once TRBV19 CASSIRQAGEKYF TGTGCCAGTAGTATTCGGCAGGCGGGAGAGAAGTACTTC
NA TRBJ2-2 few TRBV6-1 CASRVRSYTGELFF TGTGCCAGCAGAGTTCGGAGTTACACCGGGGAGCTGTTTTTT
NA TRBJ2-1 NA TRBV28 CASSFYSRRNEQFF TGTGCCAGCAGTTTCTACTCTAGACGCAATGAGCAGTTCTTC
NA TRBJ1-5 NA TRBV27 CASSLGSNMGQPKHF TGTGCCAGCAGTTTAGGGAGTAACATGGGCCAGCCCAAGCATTTT
NA TRBJ1-5 few TRBV19 CASNFQAGPEPAQHF TGTGCCAGTAATTTTCAGGCAGGACCCGAACCAGCCCAGCATTTT
NA TRBJ1-1 NA TRBV19 CASSGDSSPAFF TGTGCCAGTAGTGGAGACTCCTCTCCGGCTTTCTTT
NA TRBJ1-2 many TRBV25-1 CASSDSGRELGGYTF TGTGCCAGCAGTGATAGTGGACGGGAGTTGGGTGGCTACACCTTC
TRBD1 TRBJ1-1 NA TRBV7-9 CASSPEGALWAAFF TGTGCCAGCAGCCCGGAGGGGGCCCTTTGGGCAGCTTTCTTT
TRBD2 TRBJ2-1 NA TRBV10-3 CAIRLAGGPGNEQFF TGTGCCATCAGACTAGCGGGAGGGCCGGGGAATGAGCAGTTCTTC
TRBD2 TRBJ2-7 many TRBV20-1 CSVGTSGTYYEQYF TGCAGTGTTGGGACTAGCGGGACCTACTACGAGCAGTACTTC
TRBD1 TRBJ2-5 NA TRBV4-1 CAGSQNRGQETQYF TGCGCCGGCAGCCAAAACAGGGGACAAGAGACCCAGTACTTC
NA TRBJ1-3 NA TRBV28 CASSPHGGSGNTIYF TGTGCCAGCAGTCCCCACGGGGGCTCTGGAAACACCATATATTTT
NA TRBJ2-3 NA TRBV20-1 CSARSPRDFHTDTQYF TGCAGTGCTAGATCCCCTAGAGACTTCCACACAGATACGCAGTATTTT
NA TRBJ2-3 NA TRBV6-8 CASSYEGISTDTQYF TGTGCCAGCAGTTACGAGGGAATTAGCACAGATACGCAGTATTTT